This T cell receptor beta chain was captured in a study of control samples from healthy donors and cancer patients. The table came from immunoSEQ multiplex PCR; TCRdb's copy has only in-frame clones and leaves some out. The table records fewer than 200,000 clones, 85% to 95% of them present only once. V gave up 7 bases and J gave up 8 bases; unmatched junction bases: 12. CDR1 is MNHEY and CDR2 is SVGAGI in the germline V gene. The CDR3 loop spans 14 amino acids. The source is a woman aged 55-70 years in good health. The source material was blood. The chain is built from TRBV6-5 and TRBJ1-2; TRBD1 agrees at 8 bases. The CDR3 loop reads CASTISGQGGGYTF. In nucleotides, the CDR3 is TGTGCCAGCACCATAAGCGGACAGGGCGGGGGCTACACCTTC.